This T cell receptor (beta chain) was identified during a study of cytomegalovirus exposure and HLA in healthy donors. Both 60 Vbeta primers and 13 Jbeta primers went into the PCR. Using immunoSEQ multiplex PCR, the repertoire was profiled, and TCRdb retains in-frame clones only, with some absent. Here the sample spans about 59,000 clones, 70% to 75% being singletons. From germline, CDR1 is SGHAT and CDR2 FQDESV (reference sequence). Between the trimmed V and J ends, which lost 2 bases and 4 bases, there was a span of 25 bases. The CDR3 is 19 amino acids. As concerns this clone: As yet, its antigen is unknown.

Study-wide points: HLA alleles were associated with around 17,000 TCR beta sequences in a later analysis at 0.05 false discovery rate. A list of about 160 TCR beta chains associated with cytomegalovirus was given.

Sample: PBMCs. The chain is built from TRBV11-1 and TRBJ2-3; a weak D match, TRBD2 (7 bases). The TCR was taken from a young man in good health and CMV-seropositive. CDR3: CASSLWSGGGGNEADTQYF. The CDR3 region has the DNA TGTGCCAGCAGCTTATGGTCAGGAGGCGGGGGCAATGAGGCAGATACGCAGTATTTT. The variable domain in full, completed from reference TRBV11-1 and TRBJ2-3, reads EAEVAQSPRYKITEKSQAVAFWCDPISGHATLYWYRQILGQGPELLVQFQDESVVDDSQLPKDRFSAERLKGVDSTLKIQPAELGDSAMYLCASSLWSGGGGNEADTQYFGPGTRLTVL.